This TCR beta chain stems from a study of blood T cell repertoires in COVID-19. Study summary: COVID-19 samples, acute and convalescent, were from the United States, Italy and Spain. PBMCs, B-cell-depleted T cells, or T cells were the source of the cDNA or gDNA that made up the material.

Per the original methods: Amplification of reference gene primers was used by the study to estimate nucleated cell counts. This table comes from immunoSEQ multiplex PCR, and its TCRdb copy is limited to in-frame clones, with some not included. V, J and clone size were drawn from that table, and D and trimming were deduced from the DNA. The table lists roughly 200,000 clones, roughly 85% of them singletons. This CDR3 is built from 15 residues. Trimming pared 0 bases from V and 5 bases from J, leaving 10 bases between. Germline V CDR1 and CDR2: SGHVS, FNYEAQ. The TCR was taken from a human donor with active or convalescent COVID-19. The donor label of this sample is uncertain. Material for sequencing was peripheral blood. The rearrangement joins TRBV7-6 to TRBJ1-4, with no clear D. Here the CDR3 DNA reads TGTGCCAGCAGCTTAGCCTCCGGGAACAATGAAAAACTGTTTTTT. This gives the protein CASSLASGNNEKLFF.